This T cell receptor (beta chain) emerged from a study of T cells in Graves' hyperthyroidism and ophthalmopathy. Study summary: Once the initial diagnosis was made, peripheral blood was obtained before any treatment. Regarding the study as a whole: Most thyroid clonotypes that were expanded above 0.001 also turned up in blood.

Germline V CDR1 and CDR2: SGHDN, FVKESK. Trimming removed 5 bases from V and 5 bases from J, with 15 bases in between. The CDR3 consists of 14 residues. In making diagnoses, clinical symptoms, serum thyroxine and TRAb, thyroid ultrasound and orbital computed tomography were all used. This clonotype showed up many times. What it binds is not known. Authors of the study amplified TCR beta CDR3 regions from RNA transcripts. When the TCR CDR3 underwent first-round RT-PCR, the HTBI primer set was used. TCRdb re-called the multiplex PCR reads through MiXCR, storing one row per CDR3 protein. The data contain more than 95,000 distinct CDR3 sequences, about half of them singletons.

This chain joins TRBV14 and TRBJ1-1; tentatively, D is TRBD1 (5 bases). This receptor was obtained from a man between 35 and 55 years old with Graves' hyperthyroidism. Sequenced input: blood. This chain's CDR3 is CASSTPGGSTEAFF. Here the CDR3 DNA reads TGTGCCAGCAGCACCCCCGGGGGGTCGACTGAAGCTTTCTTT.